This T cell receptor (beta chain) was observed in a study of blood T cell repertoires in COVID-19. Study-wide context: Researchers got acute and convalescent COVID-19 samples from the United States, Italy and Spain. From T cells, B-cell-depleted T cells, or PBMCs came the material, which was cDNA or gDNA.

CDR1 is LNHNV, CDR2 YYDKDF, per germline (reference sequence). V lost 0 bases and J 6 bases, leaving 18 bases between the germline ends. This CDR3 is 17 amino acids long. Study processing details: Nucleated cell counts were estimated from reference gene primer amplification. Assay used: immunoSEQ multiplex PCR; TCRdb lists only in-frame clones, some missing. The V and J calls and the clone size are those of that table, but D and trimming were determined from the DNA. This sample has under 200,000 clones, with around 83% found just once. This clone was recorded many times. Specimen: peripheral blood. The chain recombines TRBV15 with TRBJ2-1, with a tentative D call TRBD2 (5 bases). This receptor was taken from a man aged 50-59 years with active or convalescent COVID-19. Here the CDR3 DNA reads TGTGCCACCAGCAGAGATGGTGGGAGCGGAGCCCCCAATGAGCAGTTCTTC. This codes for CATSRDGGSGAPNEQFF.